The rows below give T cell receptor beta chains drawn from one sample of a study of shared clonotypes between healthy human individuals. The assay was immunoSEQ multiplex PCR, and TCRdb's table has in-frame clones only and misses some. This sample yields over a million clones, of which under 80% are seen a single time; about 1.4% belongs to the top ten. What was sequenced was memory CD4+ T cells sorted from blood. The receptor set was obtained from a man younger than 30 in good health. The CDR3 runs from the conserved cysteine through the conserved F or W. Each record gives: V gene, D gene, clone size, J gene, CDR3 protein, CDR3 DNA. D genes are given only for firm matches. Size is omitted from some rows. Given values are once, few, many or a class for expanded clones.

v_gene: TRBV19
d_gene: .
abundance: .
j_gene: TRBJ2-6
CDR3aa: CASTPEGPGANVLTF
CDR3nt: TGTGCCAGTACCCCCGAGGGGCCTGGGGCCAACGTCCTGACTTTC

v_gene: TRBV6-5
d_gene: .
abundance: .
j_gene: TRBJ1-4
CDR3aa: CASSYSGPQGEKLFF
CDR3nt: TGTGCCAGCAGTTACTCCGGGCCCCAGGGTGAAAAACTGTTTTTT

v_gene: TRBV5-8
d_gene: TRBD1
abundance: .
j_gene: TRBJ2-4
CDR3aa: CASSLYRGATKNIQYF
CDR3nt: TGTGCCAGCAGCTTGTACAGGGGAGCTACCAAAAACATTCAGTACTTC

v_gene: TRBV9
d_gene: .
abundance: .
j_gene: TRBJ2-1
CDR3aa: CASSVAPFSYNEQFF
CDR3nt: TGTGCCAGCAGCGTAGCCCCATTCTCCTACAATGAGCAGTTCTTC

v_gene: TRBV5-1
d_gene: .
abundance: .
j_gene: TRBJ2-2
CDR3aa: CASSLVGGLTGELFF
CDR3nt: TGCGCCAGCAGCTTGGTTGGTGGTCTCACCGGGGAGCTGTTTTTT

v_gene: TRBV11-3
d_gene: .
abundance: .
j_gene: TRBJ2-7
CDR3aa: CASSRETGEQYF
CDR3nt: TGTGCCAGCAGCCGGGAGACGGGCGAGCAGTACTTC

v_gene: TRBV4-3
d_gene: .
abundance: .
j_gene: TRBJ1-2
CDR3aa: CASSQDSGRGGYTF
CDR3nt: TGCGCCAGCAGCCAAGATAGTGGCAGGGGTGGCTACACCTTC

v_gene: TRBV7-8
d_gene: .
abundance: .
j_gene: TRBJ2-1
CDR3aa: CASSYVRGEQFF
CDR3nt: TGTGCCAGCAGCTACGTCCGAGGTGAGCAGTTCTTC

v_gene: TRBV19
d_gene: TRBD1
abundance: .
j_gene: TRBJ1-6
CDR3aa: CASSTSTGLDNSPLHF
CDR3nt: TGTGCCAGTAGTACCTCGACAGGGTTGGATAATTCACCCCTCCACTTT

v_gene: TRBV6-1
d_gene: TRBD1
abundance: .
j_gene: TRBJ1-6
CDR3aa: CATGQDNSPLHF
CDR3nt: TGTGCCACAGGACAGGATAATTCACCCCTCCACTTT

v_gene: TRBV18
d_gene: .
abundance: .
j_gene: TRBJ1-4
CDR3aa: CASSPGQGGEKLFF
CDR3nt: TGTGCCAGCTCACCCGGGCAGGGAGGAGAAAAACTGTTTTTT

v_gene: TRBV5-1
d_gene: TRBD1
abundance: .
j_gene: TRBJ2-7
CDR3aa: CASSLGQGVSYEQYF
CDR3nt: TGCGCCAGCAGCTTGGGACAGGGGGTGTCCTACGAGCAGTACTTC

v_gene: TRBV7-3
d_gene: .
abundance: .
j_gene: TRBJ1-6
CDR3aa: CAVDGGNSPLHF
CDR3nt: TGTGCCGTTGACGGAGGCAATTCACCCCTCCACTTT

v_gene: TRBV5-6
d_gene: .
abundance: many
j_gene: TRBJ2-7
CDR3aa: CASSLNAGRYEQYF
CDR3nt: TGTGCCAGCAGCTTGAACGCAGGGAGGTACGAGCAGTACTTC

v_gene: TRBV6-6
d_gene: .
abundance: .
j_gene: TRBJ2-3
CDR3aa: CASSSLDLPGDTQYF
CDR3nt: TGTGCCAGCAGTTCCCTGGACCTGCCCGGGGATACGCAGTATTTT

v_gene: TRBV7-3
d_gene: .
abundance: .
j_gene: TRBJ2-5
CDR3aa: CASSLTVQETQYF
CDR3nt: TGTGCCAGCAGCTTAACAGTTCAAGAGACCCAGTACTTC

v_gene: TRBV5-1
d_gene: .
abundance: few
j_gene: TRBJ1-1
CDR3aa: CASSLEGQNTEAFF
CDR3nt: TGCGCCAGCAGCTTGGAGGGACAGAACACTGAAGCTTTCTTT

v_gene: TRBV11-2
d_gene: TRBD2
abundance: .
j_gene: TRBJ2-1
CDR3aa: CASSPPLLAGGWSNEQFF
CDR3nt: TGTGCCAGCAGCCCCCCTTTACTAGCGGGAGGATGGAGCAATGAGCAGTTCTTC

v_gene: TRBV30
d_gene: .
abundance: .
j_gene: TRBJ2-2
CDR3aa: CAWSLYTGELFF
CDR3nt: TGTGCCTGGAGCCTTTACACCGGGGAGCTGTTTTTT

v_gene: TRBV19
d_gene: .
abundance: .
j_gene: TRBJ1-3
CDR3aa: CASSTTGSQYSGNTIYF
CDR3nt: TGTGCCAGTAGTACCACAGGGTCTCAGTACTCTGGAAACACCATATATTTT

v_gene: TRBV7-2
d_gene: .
abundance: .
j_gene: TRBJ2-2
CDR3aa: CASRVGSNTGELFF
CDR3nt: TGTGCCAGCAGGGTGGGAAGTAACACCGGGGAGCTGTTTTTT

v_gene: TRBV5-1
d_gene: .
abundance: .
j_gene: TRBJ1-3
CDR3aa: CASSLEPGTGNTIYF
CDR3nt: TGCGCCAGCAGCTTGGAGCCAGGGACGGGAAACACCATATATTTT

v_gene: TRBV9
d_gene: .
abundance: .
j_gene: TRBJ2-7
CDR3aa: CASSVEAGPRDEQYF
CDR3nt: TGTGCCAGCAGCGTAGAAGCGGGCCCTAGGGACGAGCAGTACTTC

v_gene: TRBV5-3
d_gene: .
abundance: .
j_gene: TRBJ1-2
CDR3aa: CARSLSGRLYGYTF
CDR3nt: TGTGCCAGAAGCTTAAGTGGGCGGCTCTATGGCTACACCTTC

v_gene: TRBV6-1
d_gene: TRBD2
abundance: .
j_gene: TRBJ2-5
CDR3aa: CASSEGLRGGQETQYF
CDR3nt: TGTGCCAGCAGTGAAGGTTTGCGGGGGGGCCAGGAGACCCAGTACTTC

v_gene: TRBV9
d_gene: .
abundance: .
j_gene: TRBJ2-6
CDR3aa: CASSSYREEANVLTF
CDR3nt: TGTGCCAGCAGCTCCTACAGGGAGGAGGCCAACGTCCTGACTTTC

v_gene: TRBV25-1
d_gene: TRBD1
abundance: many
j_gene: TRBJ1-1
CDR3aa: CASTGQGREAFF
CDR3nt: TGTGCCAGCACCGGACAGGGTAGAGAAGCTTTCTTT

v_gene: TRBV18
d_gene: .
abundance: few
j_gene: TRBJ1-2
CDR3aa: CASSPSDTRSYTF
CDR3nt: TGTGCCAGCTCACCATCGGACACTCGGAGTTACACCTTC

v_gene: TRBV27
d_gene: TRBD1
abundance: .
j_gene: TRBJ2-3
CDR3aa: CASSFQGAFTDTQYF
CDR3nt: TGTGCCAGCAGTTTCCAGGGGGCATTCACAGATACGCAGTATTTT

v_gene: TRBV5-8
d_gene: .
abundance: once
j_gene: TRBJ2-3
CDR3aa: CASSLAGTDTQYF
CDR3nt: TGTGCCAGCAGCTTGGCTGGCACAGATACGCAGTATTTT

v_gene: TRBV25-1
d_gene: TRBD2
abundance: .
j_gene: TRBJ2-7
CDR3aa: CASSEPLAGAYEQYF
CDR3nt: TGTGCCAGCAGTGAGCCCTTAGCGGGAGCCTACGAGCAGTACTTC

v_gene: TRBV5-5
d_gene: .
abundance: .
j_gene: TRBJ1-2
CDR3aa: CASSLDPTETYGYTF
CDR3nt: TGTGCCAGCAGCCTAGACCCGACAGAAACCTATGGCTACACCTTC

v_gene: TRBV10-3
d_gene: .
abundance: .
j_gene: TRBJ1-2
CDR3aa: CAISEGERTYGYTF
CDR3nt: TGTGCCATCAGTGAGGGGGAGCGTACCTATGGCTACACCTTC

v_gene: TRBV19
d_gene: .
abundance: .
j_gene: TRBJ1-6
CDR3aa: CASSMGKGGNSPLHF
CDR3nt: TGTGCCAGTAGTATGGGTAAGGGGGGCAATTCACCCCTCCACTTT

v_gene: TRBV10-1
d_gene: TRBD2
abundance: .
j_gene: TRBJ2-1
CDR3aa: CASSESGGGARPQFF
CDR3nt: TGCGCCAGCAGTGAGTCCGGCGGGGGGGCCCGACCCCAGTTCTTC

v_gene: TRBV27
d_gene: .
abundance: few
j_gene: TRBJ2-2
CDR3aa: CASSFRETGELFF
CDR3nt: TGTGCCAGCAGTTTCAGAGAGACCGGGGAGCTGTTTTTT

v_gene: TRBV10-2
d_gene: .
abundance: .
j_gene: TRBJ1-3
CDR3aa: CASSEPSSGNTIYF
CDR3nt: TGCGCCAGCAGTGAACCGAGCTCTGGAAACACCATATATTTT

v_gene: TRBV7-9
d_gene: .
abundance: .
j_gene: TRBJ2-5
CDR3aa: CASSPVDKTQYF
CDR3nt: TGTGCCAGCAGCCCCGTTGACAAGACCCAGTACTTC

v_gene: TRBV7-9
d_gene: TRBD1
abundance: few
j_gene: TRBJ1-1
CDR3aa: CASSFRGSNTEAFF
CDR3nt: TGTGCCAGCAGCTTCAGGGGGTCAAACACTGAAGCTTTCTTT

v_gene: TRBV6-1
d_gene: .
abundance: .
j_gene: TRBJ2-2
CDR3aa: CASRTPNTGELFF
CDR3nt: TGTGCCAGCCGGACCCCGAACACCGGGGAGCTGTTTTTT

v_gene: TRBV5-1
d_gene: TRBD1
abundance: .
j_gene: TRBJ1-5
CDR3aa: CASSLEGQGIDNQPQHF
CDR3nt: TGCGCCAGCAGCTTGGAAGGACAGGGCATAGACAATCAGCCCCAGCATTTT

v_gene: TRBV7-3
d_gene: TRBD2
abundance: .
j_gene: TRBJ2-4
CDR3aa: CASSPGLAGAQNIQYF
CDR3nt: TGTGCCAGCAGTCCGGGGCTAGCGGGGGCCCAAAACATTCAGTACTTC

v_gene: TRBV5-1
d_gene: TRBD2
abundance: .
j_gene: TRBJ2-5
CDR3aa: CASSLERGETQYF
CDR3nt: TGCGCCAGCAGCTTGGAGCGGGGGGAGACCCAGTACTTC

v_gene: TRBV28
d_gene: .
abundance: .
j_gene: TRBJ1-5
CDR3aa: CASSLRGGDFQPQHF
CDR3nt: TGTGCCAGCAGTTTACGGGGCGGGGATTTTCAGCCCCAGCATTTT

v_gene: TRBV6-1
d_gene: .
abundance: .
j_gene: TRBJ2-3
CDR3aa: CASSEAGHTAGTQYF
CDR3nt: TGTGCCAGCAGTGAAGCGGGACACACCGCCGGCACGCAGTATTTT

v_gene: TRBV7-2
d_gene: TRBD2
abundance: .
j_gene: TRBJ2-5
CDR3aa: CASSLGARAGGGTQYF
CDR3nt: TGTGCCAGCAGCTTAGGAGCGCGAGCGGGGGGAGGGACCCAGTACTTC

v_gene: TRBV7-8
d_gene: TRBD2
abundance: few
j_gene: TRBJ2-1
CDR3aa: CASSPKGGEQFF
CDR3nt: TGTGCCAGCAGCCCAAAGGGAGGGGAGCAGTTCTTC

v_gene: TRBV19
d_gene: .
abundance: .
j_gene: TRBJ1-5
CDR3aa: CASSIETDRQPQHF
CDR3nt: TGTGCCAGTAGTATCGAAACCGACCGGCAGCCCCAGCATTTT

v_gene: TRBV14
d_gene: .
abundance: .
j_gene: TRBJ1-3
CDR3aa: CASGRRGNTIYF
CDR3nt: TGTGCCAGCGGTAGGAGAGGAAACACCATATATTTT

v_gene: TRBV6-6
d_gene: TRBD1
abundance: .
j_gene: TRBJ2-7
CDR3aa: CASIKGQGGGSREQYF
CDR3nt: TGTGCCAGCATCAAGGGACAGGGAGGGGGGTCGAGAGAGCAGTACTTC

v_gene: TRBV30
d_gene: .
abundance: .
j_gene: TRBJ1-1
CDR3aa: CAWGAAFWEAFF
CDR3nt: TGTGCCTGGGGGGCGGCTTTCTGGGAAGCTTTCTTT

v_gene: TRBV10-3
d_gene: .
abundance: .
j_gene: TRBJ1-2
CDR3aa: CAISEQGYRYGYTF
CDR3nt: TGTGCCATCAGTGAACAAGGGTATCGCTATGGCTACACCTTC

v_gene: TRBV7-2
d_gene: .
abundance: .
j_gene: TRBJ2-3
CDR3aa: CASSQSTGRKTDTQYF
CDR3nt: TGTGCCAGCAGCCAGTCGACAGGACGGAAAACAGATACGCAGTATTTT

v_gene: TRBV5-6
d_gene: TRBD1
abundance: .
j_gene: TRBJ1-1
CDR3aa: CASSLRGQAKTEAFF
CDR3nt: TGTGCCAGCAGCTTGCGGGGACAGGCGAAGACTGAAGCTTTCTTT

v_gene: TRBV27
d_gene: .
abundance: .
j_gene: TRBJ2-3
CDR3aa: CASSYAGLQDTQYF
CDR3nt: TGTGCCAGCAGTTATGCGGGACTCCAAGATACGCAGTATTTT